Listed below are T cell receptor beta chains from one sample, sequenced in a study of T cell responses to AZD1222 COVID-19 vaccine. The assay was immunoSEQ multiplex PCR, and TCRdb's table has in-frame clones only and misses some. The profile shows fewer than 100,000 clones, around 94% of them singletons. This specimen consisted of peripheral blood, obtained on day 0 of AZD1222 vaccination. The receptors here all came from an adult in good health. The CDR3 runs from the conserved cysteine through the conserved F or W.

j_call	v_call	cdr3_aa
TRBJ2-3	TRBV2	CASSKSISGGLPITDTQYF
TRBJ2-1	TRBV10-3	CAISVGGRANEQFF
TRBJ1-1	TRBV7-9	CASSLSSNTEAFF
TRBJ1-4	TRBV19	CASSIPTGGGKLFF
TRBJ2-5	TRBV7-7	CASSLGGGPETQYF
TRBJ2-7	TRBV6-5	CASLSDPSASYEQYF
TRBJ2-5	TRBV7-3	CASSRTGPGETQYF
TRBJ1-1	TRBV30	CAWSVNTEAFF
TRBJ2-2	TRBV6-2/TRBV6-3	CASSYPPGSGITGELFF
TRBJ1-1	TRBV19	CASTTVTNTEAFF
TRBJ2-5	TRBV2	CASTVVAGETQYF
TRBJ2-7	TRBV30	CAWGGSSGSYEQYF
TRBJ2-5	TRBV18	CASSRQGFPKTQYF
TRBJ2-3	TRBV29-1	CSAGGQGSSDTQYF
TRBJ2-4	TRBV3-1/TRBV3-2	CASSPRDNYKNIQYF
TRBJ2-5	TRBV7-3	CASSLTGRVEETQYF